The 13 T cell receptor beta chains given below trace back to one sample, sequenced in a study of T cells in tuberculosis. Some clones are missing from TCRdb's copy, which holds only in-frame ones; the method was immunoSEQ multiplex PCR. The sample lists around 50,000 clones, roughly 87% occurring once. After thawing and overnight rest, PBMC were stained with GMM-loaded CD1B tetramer, viability dye and anti-CD3 for sorting. C32 glucose monomycolate from Rhodococcus equi was loaded onto the CD1B tetramers. The source material was CD1b-GMM tetramer-negative cells sorted from PBMCs. The receptors come from an adult woman with latent tuberculosis.

This clone came up a few times. V usage is TRBV4-3 and J usage is TRBJ1-5; D is possibly TRBD1 (5 bases). The ends were cut back, 3 bases at V and 7 bases at J, with 16 bases in the middle. CDR1 LGHNA and CDR2 YSLEER come from the germline V gene. This CDR3 comprises 15 residues. The CDR3 region has the DNA TGCGCCAGCAGCCAGGGGCCCGGCCCGGGCCAGCCCCAGCATTTT. Its translation: CASSQGPGPGQPQHF.

V usage is TRBV7-9 and J usage is TRBJ2-5; weak D call: TRBD2 (5 bases). The CDR3 extends over 14 amino acids. CDR1 SEHNR and CDR2 FQNEAQ come from the germline V gene (reference sequence). Trimming stripped 3 bases from V and 1 base from J, with 9 bases between. The CDR3 nucleotides are TGTGCCAGCAGCTTCGGGCTAGCCCAAGAGACCCAGTACTTC. Translated, it gives CASSFGLAQETQYF.

Only one count was recorded for this clone. The CDR3 bases are TGTGCCAGCAGCCTCAGTACTAGCGGAGGCTACGAGCAGTACTTC. It specifies CASSLSTSGGYEQYF. The rearrangement links TRBV7-9 to TRBJ2-7; 8 nucleotides agree with TRBD2. V shed 5 bases and J 3 bases; nucleotides not matched to a gene: 9. Germline V gene sequence: CDR1 SEHNR, CDR2 FQNEAQ (reference sequence). This CDR3 is built from 15 residues.

This clone was recorded only once. The gene calls are TRBV29-1 and TRBJ2-7; D is uncertain. V was pared by 7 bases and J by 5 bases, with 12 bases between. The CDR3 is 11 residues long. CDR1 SQVTM and CDR2 ANQGSEA come from the germline V gene. The CDR3 nucleotides are TGCAGCGCTTCAGTCACCAACGAGCAGTACTTC. This codes for CSASVTNEQYF.

The V and J genes are TRBV7-2 and TRBJ2-5; no clear D. The CDR3 has 11 amino acids. Trimming removed 3 bases at V and 12 bases at J, with 11 bases between. Germline-derived CDR1 and CDR2 are SGHTA and FQGNSA. CDR3 in DNA: TGTGCCAGCAGCTTCCTTCGGAGCGAGTACTTC. This translates into CASSFLRSEYF.

The chain carries TRBV5-1 and TRBJ2-5; no clear D. Trimming shortened V by 1 base and J by 5 bases, and 3 bases separated the two germline ends. The CDR3 has 11 residues. Germline-derived CDR1 and CDR2 are SGHRS and YFSETQ. CDR3 DNA sequence: TGCGCCAGCAGCTTGCAGGAGACCCAGTACTTC. It translates to CASSLQETQYF.

The rearrangement links TRBV7-3 to TRBJ2-3; D perhaps matches TRBD1 (5 bases). Trimming pared 2 bases from V and 10 bases from J, leaving 16 bases between. Germline V gives CDR1 SGHTA, CDR2 FQGTGA. This CDR3 has 14 amino acids. DNA for the CDR3: TGTGCCAGCAGCTTAGGGGCTGGACCGGGCGCGCAGTATTTT. Residues: CASSLGAGPGAQYF.

The V gene is TRBV4-1, the J gene TRBJ1-1, with 7 bases aligning to TRBD1. V shed 3 bases, J shed 0 bases, and the junction held 13 bases outside the gene matches. This CDR3 is 18 amino acids long. Germline V lookup: CDR1 MGHRA, CDR2 YSYEKL. This chain's CDR3 is CASSHPSPQGPMNTEAFF. CDR3 coding DNA: TGCGCCAGCAGCCACCCGAGCCCACAGGGGCCCATGAACACTGAAGCTTTCTTT.

V and J are TRBV4-1 and TRBJ1-1, with unresolved D. This CDR3 comprises 15 residues. Germline assignment: CDR1 MGHRA and CDR2 YSYEKL. With 9 bases removed from V and 1 base from J, the gap between germline ends came to 18 bases. The CDR3 region is CASPTPSTANTEAFF. The CDR3, as DNA: TGCGCCAGTCCAACCCCAAGCACCGCGAACACTGAAGCTTTCTTT.

The rearrangement uses TRBV7-9 and TRBJ1-5; D possibly corresponds to TRBD1 (5 bases). CDR1 and CDR2 (germline): SEHNR, FQNEAQ (reference sequence). V lost 4 bases and J lost 5, with 6 bases in between. The CDR3 is 12 amino acids. In DNA, the CDR3 is TGTGCCAGCAGCTGGGGGGATCAGCCCCAGCATTTT. Translated, it gives CASSWGDQPQHF.

This sequence joins TRBV5-5 and TRBJ1-1; tentatively, D is TRBD1 (6 bases). The V end lost 5 bases, the J end lost 0 bases, and 14 bases lay between the germline ends. Germline CDR1 reads SGHKS; CDR2 reads YYEKEE (reference sequence). The CDR3 totals 15 residues. CDR3 sequence reads: CASRLGGALNTEAFF. The CDR3, as DNA: TGTGCCAGCAGACTAGGGGGGGCCCTGAACACTGAAGCTTTCTTT. The complete variable domain, with remaining parts taken from reference TRBV5-5 and TRBJ1-1, reads DAGVTQSPTHLIKTRGQQVTLRCSPISGHKSVSWYQQVLGQGPQFIFQYYEKEERGRGNFPDRFSARQFPNYSSELNVNALLLGDSALYLCASRLGGALNTEAFFGQGTRLTVV.

The J gene is TRBJ2-5, the V gene TRBV5-6; TRBD1 agrees at 7 bases. The J call may be faulty, since TRBJ2-7 better matches the DNA end. Germline values: CDR1 SGHDT, CDR2 YYEEEE. The length of the CDR3 is 18 residues. The CDR3 nucleotides read TGTGCCAGCAGCCCGACCCAACTTCTAGACAGGGCTTCCTACGAGCAGTACTTC. Amino acid sequence: CASSPTQLLDRASYEQYF.

This chain connects TRBV2 to TRBJ2-7; D gene ambiguous. The CDR3 is made up of 14 amino acids. Germline V gene sequence: CDR1 SNHLY, CDR2 FYNNEI. The V gene lost 3 bases and the J gene lost 2 bases, with 11 bases spanning the gap. CDR3 sequence (DNA): TGTGCCAGCAGTGATGGCAGATACACCTACGAGCAGTACTTC. Encoded protein: CASSDGRYTYEQYF.